A single sample is the source of the 10 T cell receptor beta chains below, sequenced in a study of T cells in Graves' hyperthyroidism and ophthalmopathy. Amplification targeted TCR beta CDR3 regions from RNA transcripts. The study used the HTBI primer set for a first-round RT-PCR of the TCR CDR3. Using its own MiXCR run on the multiplex PCR reads, TCRdb lists one record per CDR3 protein. Of about 770,000 distinct CDR3 sequences listed, 18% are singletons. What was sequenced was blood. The origin of the receptors is a woman aged 45 to 65 with Graves' hyperthyroidism that later progressed to Graves' ophthalmopathy.

The chain carries TRBV27 and TRBJ1-1; D unresolved. V was trimmed by 8 bases and J by 3 bases, leaving 13 bases between them. The V gene's germline CDR1 is MNHEY and CDR2 SMNVEV (reference sequence). The CDR3 length is 13 residues. The CDR3 loop reads CASRPQSDTEAFF. In DNA, the CDR3 is TGTGCCAGCCGTCCCCAGTCGGACACTGAAGCTTTCTTT.

In its sample, this clonotype was seen many times. The V and J genes are TRBV18 and TRBJ1-2, with TRBD1 matching 8 bases. Germline trimming cut 3 bases from V and 4 bases from J; bases unmatched to any gene: 4. The CDR3 runs to 14 residues. Germline V gene lookup returns CDR1 KGHSH and CDR2 LQKENI. This CDR3 is CASSPTGDRYGYTF. CDR3 in DNA: TGTGCCAGCTCACCGACAGGGGATCGCTATGGCTACACCTTC.

The chain joins TRBV20-1 to TRBJ2-3; perhaps TRBD2 as D (5 bases). The CDR3 consists of 12 residues. Germline CDR1 DFQATT, CDR2 SNEGSKA (reference sequence). Trimming removed 8 bases at V and 2 bases at J, with 11 bases between. CDR3 bases: TGCAGTCACAGCGGAATCACAGATACGCAGTATTTT. Amino acid sequence: CSHSGITDTQYF.

This clonotype occurred a few times. The V call is TRBV2, the J call TRBJ1-5; 7 positions match TRBD1. V shed 3 bases and J 3 bases; nucleotides not matched to a gene: 5. The germline CDR1 and CDR2 sequences are SNHLY and FYNNEI. The CDR3 covers 15 residues. CDR3 sequence reads: CASSDRGTPNQPQHF. The CDR3 region has the DNA TGTGCCAGCAGTGACAGGGGGACCCCCAATCAGCCCCAGCATTTT. Supplemented by reference TRBV2 and TRBJ1-5, the full variable domain reads EPEVTQTPSHQVTQMGQEVILRCVPISNHLYFYWYRQILGQKVEFLVSFYNNEISEKSEIFDDQFSVERPDGSNFTLKIRSTKLEDSAMYFCASSDRGTPNQPQHFGDGTRLSIL.

This clonotype was seen just once. The gene calls are TRBV20-1 and TRBJ2-1, with D tentatively TRBD1 (5 bases). This CDR3 has 14 residues. The germline V gene has CDR1 DFQATT and CDR2 SNEGSKA (reference sequence). The ends were cut back, 1 base at V and 6 bases at J, with 13 bases in the middle. CDR3 bases: TGCAGTGCTAGAGCTGGCCAGGGATCCAATGAGCAGTTCTTC. Protein product: CSARAGQGSNEQFF.

The V call is TRBV29-1, the J call TRBJ2-5; 8 nucleotides line up with TRBD1. The length of the CDR3 is 14 residues. Germline CDR1 reads SQVTM; CDR2 reads ANQGSEA. The trim removed 5 bases at V and 5 bases at J, leaving 10 bases unmatched. Written as DNA, the CDR3 is TGCAGCGTTCAAACGCGCAGGGGGCTGGAGACCCAGTACTTC. This translates into CSVQTRRGLETQYF.

This clonotype was seen at least ten times. The chain combines TRBV7-9 with TRBJ1-1; 8 nucleotides match TRBD1. The CDR3 covers 17 residues. The germline gives CDR1 SEHNR, CDR2 FQNEAQ (reference sequence). The V and J ends lost 4 bases and 2 bases, in that order; junction bases with no gene match: 12. DNA for the CDR3: TGTGCCAGCAGCTCACCAAAGGCCGGGACAGGAAACACTGAAGCTTTCTTT. Its protein product is CASSSPKAGTGNTEAFF.

In this sample, this clonotype turned up a few times. V and J are TRBV2 and TRBJ1-2; TRBD1 matches 10 bases. The CDR3 runs 16 residues. Germline CDR1 SNHLY, CDR2 FYNNEI. With V trimmed by 9 bases and J by 4 bases, 14 bases remained unmatched. The CDR3 sequence: CARTPGQGRLTYGYTF. In DNA, the CDR3 is TGTGCCAGAACCCCGGGACAGGGGCGTCTCACCTATGGCTACACCTTC.

This clonotype has at least ten counts. The chain uses TRBV20-1 and TRBJ2-5; D is ambiguous. The CDR3 totals 12 residues. V lost 2 bases and J lost 0, with 4 bases in between. Germline values: CDR1 DFQATT, CDR2 SNEGSKA (reference sequence). The chain's CDR3 is CSARTNQETQYF. CDR3 DNA: TGCAGTGCTAGAACTAACCAAGAGACCCAGTACTTC.

This clonotype was seen repeatedly, ten times or more. The chain recombines TRBV5-1 with TRBJ2-3, with 7 bases matching TRBD1. Germline CDR1 is SGHRS and CDR2 is YFSETQ. V lost 4 bases, J lost 5 bases, and 7 bases stayed unmatched. CDR3 length equals 14 residues. In nucleotides, the CDR3 is TGCGCCAGCAGCCTAGACAGGGTTGGAGATACGCAGTATTTT. As protein: CASSLDRVGDTQYF.